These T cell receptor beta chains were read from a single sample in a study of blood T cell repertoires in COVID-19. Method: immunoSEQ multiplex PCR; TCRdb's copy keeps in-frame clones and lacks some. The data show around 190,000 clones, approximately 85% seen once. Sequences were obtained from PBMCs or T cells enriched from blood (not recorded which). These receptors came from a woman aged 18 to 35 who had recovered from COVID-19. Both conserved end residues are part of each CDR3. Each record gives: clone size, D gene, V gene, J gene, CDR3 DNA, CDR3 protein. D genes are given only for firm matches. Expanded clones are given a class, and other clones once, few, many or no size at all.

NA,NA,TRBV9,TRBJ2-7,TGTGCCAGCAGCGTAGGGTCGGCTAGCTCCTCCTACGAGCAGTACTTC,CASSVGSASSSYEQYF
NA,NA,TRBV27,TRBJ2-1,TGTGCCAGCAGTTTATCTAACCGGGAGCAGGGCAATGAGCAGTTCTTC,CASSLSNREQGNEQFF
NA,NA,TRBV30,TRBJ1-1,TGTGCCTGGAGTGACAGGGCTGAAGCTTTCTTT,CAWSDRAEAFF
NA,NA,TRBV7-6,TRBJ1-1,TGTGCCAGCAGCCCCCGCGGCGGAGGCTACACTGAAGCTTTCTTT,CASSPRGGGYTEAFF
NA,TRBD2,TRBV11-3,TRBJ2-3,TGTGCCAGCAGTCACGCGAGGAGCGGGATAACCACAGATACGCAGTATTTT,CASSHARSGITTDTQYF
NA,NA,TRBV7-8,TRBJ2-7,TGTGCCAGCAGCTTAAGGGGGTTACAAGGACGGGTGGTGAGCGAGCAGTACTTC,CASSLRGLQGRVVSEQYF
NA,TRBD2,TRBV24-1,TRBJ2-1,TGTGCCACCAGTGACACCGCCGGGACTAGCGGAAAATACAATGAGCAGTTCTTC,CATSDTAGTSGKYNEQFF
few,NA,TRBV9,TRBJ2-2,TGTGCCAGCAGCCTGAACACCGGGGAGCTGTTTTTT,CASSLNTGELFF
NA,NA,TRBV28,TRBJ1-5,TGTGCCAGCAGTTTAGACAGGCGGGCGATGGGGCCCCAGCATTTT,CASSLDRRAMGPQHF
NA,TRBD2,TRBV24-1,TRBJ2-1,TGTGCCACCAGGCGGGGGACTAGCGGGTCAAATGAGCAGTTCTTC,CATRRGTSGSNEQFF
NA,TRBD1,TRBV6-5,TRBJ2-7,TGTGCCAGCAGTTCCCGACAGGGGTCCGACGAGCAGTACTTC,CASSSRQGSDEQYF
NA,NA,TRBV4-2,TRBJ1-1,TGTGCCAGCAGCCAAGATCCGGGGATGAACACTGAAGCTTTCTTT,CASSQDPGMNTEAFF
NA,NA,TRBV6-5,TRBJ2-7,TGTGCCAGCAGTTACAGCTGGGGGGTGGACGAGCAGTACTTC,CASSYSWGVDEQYF
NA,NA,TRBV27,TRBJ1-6,TGTGCCAGCAGTTCGCTATACGGACAGTATAATTCACCCCTCCACTTT,CASSSLYGQYNSPLHF
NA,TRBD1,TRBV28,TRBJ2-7,TGTGCCAGCAGTTTGATTATGGGACAGGGGACCTACGAGCAGTACTTC,CASSLIMGQGTYEQYF
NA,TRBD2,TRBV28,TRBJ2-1,TGTGCCAGCAGTTCTCTAGCGGGAGTCTTCGATGAGCAGTTCTTC,CASSSLAGVFDEQFF
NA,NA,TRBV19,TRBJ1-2,TGTGCCAGTAGTATCGGCGACAGGTCCTATGGCTACACCTTC,CASSIGDRSYGYTF
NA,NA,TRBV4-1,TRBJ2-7,TGCGCCAGCAGCCAAGAGCCGGGATTAGATATATACGAGCAGTACTTC,CASSQEPGLDIYEQYF
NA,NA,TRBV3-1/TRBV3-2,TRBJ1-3,TGTGCCAGCAGCCAAGTAACCGGGACTATTGGAAACACCATATATTTT,CASSQVTGTIGNTIYF
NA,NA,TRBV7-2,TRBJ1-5,TGTGCCAGCAGCTTGGGATGGGGGCCTGGACAGCAATATCAGCCCCAGCATTTT,CASSLGWGPGQQYQPQHF
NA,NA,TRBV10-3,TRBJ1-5,TGTGCCCCCCATGGCTCAGGGTTTAGGGATCAGCCCCAGCATTTT,CAPHGSGFRDQPQHF
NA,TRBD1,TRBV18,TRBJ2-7,TGTGCCAGCTCACCGGAAGGGACAGGGGATTACGAGCAGTACTTC,CASSPEGTGDYEQYF
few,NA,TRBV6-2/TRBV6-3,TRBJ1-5,TGTGCCAGCAGCGGGGGGGGGCTAAGGCCCCAGCATTTT,CASSGGGLRPQHF
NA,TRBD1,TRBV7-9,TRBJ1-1,TGTGCCAGCAGCTTAGACAGGGGTCTCACTGAAGCTTTCTTT,CASSLDRGLTEAFF
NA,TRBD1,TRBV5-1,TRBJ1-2,TGCGCCAGCAGCCAGGAGGGACAGGGAATATATGGCTACACCTTC,CASSQEGQGIYGYTF
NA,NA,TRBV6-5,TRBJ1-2,TGTGCCAGCACGGGGGGTGTCTATGGCTACACCTTC,CASTGGVYGYTF
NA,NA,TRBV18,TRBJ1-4,TGTGCCAGCTCACCCGGAGACAGCAATGAAAAACTGTTTTTT,CASSPGDSNEKLFF
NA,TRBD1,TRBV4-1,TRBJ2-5,TGCGCCAGCAGCCAAGACTCGACAGGGGTAACAGAGACCCAGTACTTC,CASSQDSTGVTETQYF
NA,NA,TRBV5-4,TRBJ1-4,TGTGCCAGCAGCGGGGAGGGGTATAATGAAAAACTGTTTTTT,CASSGEGYNEKLFF
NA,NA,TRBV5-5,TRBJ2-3,TGTGCCAGCAGCCGCGGGGCCGCAGATACGCAGTATTTT,CASSRGAADTQYF
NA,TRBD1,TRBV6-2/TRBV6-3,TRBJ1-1,TGTGCCAGCAGTTCGCAGGGGACAGGGTATATGAACACTGAAGCTTTCTTT,CASSSQGTGYMNTEAFF
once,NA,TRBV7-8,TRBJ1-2,TGTGCCAGCAGCCCAGGAATACAGAACTATGGCTACACCTTC,CASSPGIQNYGYTF
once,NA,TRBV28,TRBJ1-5,TGTGCCGGAACCCAGGGAGGGAGCAATCAGCCCCAGCATTTT,CAGTQGGSNQPQHF
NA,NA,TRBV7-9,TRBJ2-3,TGTGCCAGCAGCTTAAACAGTCGTCTCGCAGATACGCAGTATTTT,CASSLNSRLADTQYF
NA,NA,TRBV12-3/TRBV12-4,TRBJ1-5,TGTGTCAGCAGTACAGGTTTCAATCAGCCCCAGCATTTT,CVSSTGFNQPQHF
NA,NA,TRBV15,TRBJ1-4,TGTGCCACCAGCAGAGAGGGTTTGACAGACAGGGAAAAACTGTTTTTT,CATSREGLTDREKLFF
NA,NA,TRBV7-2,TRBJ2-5,TGTGCCAGCAGCCTACTAGCCATCCAAGAGACCCAGTACTTC,CASSLLAIQETQYF
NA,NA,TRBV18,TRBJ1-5,TGTGCCAGCTCACCATCAGGGCATAATCAGCCCCAGCATTTT,CASSPSGHNQPQHF
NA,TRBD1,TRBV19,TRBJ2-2,TGTGCCAGTAGTAGGGGACAGATCACCGGGGAGCTGTTTTTT,CASSRGQITGELFF
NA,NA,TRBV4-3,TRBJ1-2,TGCGCCAGCAGCCAAGGTCGGGGGGCGGACTATGGCTACACCTTC,CASSQGRGADYGYTF
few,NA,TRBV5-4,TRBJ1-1,TGTGCCAGCAGCTTGGGACTTGAAGCTTTCTTT,CASSLGLEAFF
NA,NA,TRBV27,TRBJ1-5,TGTGCCAGCAGTTTAGGGCGGCAGGGGCAGCCCCAGCATTTT,CASSLGRQGQPQHF
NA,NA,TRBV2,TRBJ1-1,TGTGCCAGCAGTGAAGGAAAAAGGGGCCTGAACACTGAAGCTTTCTTT,CASSEGKRGLNTEAFF
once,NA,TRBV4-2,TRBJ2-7,TGTGCCAGCAGCCAAAGTTTTTTAGGGGACTACGAGCAGTACTTC,CASSQSFLGDYEQYF
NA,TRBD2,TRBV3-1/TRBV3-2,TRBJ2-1,TGTGCCAGCAGCCCCGGGACTAGCGGGAGAAATGAGCAGTTCTTC,CASSPGTSGRNEQFF
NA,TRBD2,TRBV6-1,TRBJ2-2,TGTGCCAGCAGTGATGTGCTCGGAGCGGGGGCCGGGGAGCTGTTTTTT,CASSDVLGAGAGELFF
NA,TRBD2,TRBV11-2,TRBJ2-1,TGTGCCAGCAGCTACCTGACGCGGGAGGGAACCTACAATGAGCAGTTCTTC,CASSYLTREGTYNEQFF
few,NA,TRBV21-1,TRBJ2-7,TGTGCCAGCAGCAATTCGACCGGGACACCAAGCGCCGAGCAGTACTTC,CASSNSTGTPSAEQYF
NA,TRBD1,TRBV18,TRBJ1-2,TGTGCCAGCTCACGTGGGACAGGCGATGGCTACACCTTC,CASSRGTGDGYTF
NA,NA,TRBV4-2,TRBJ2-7,TGTGCCAGCAGCCAGCTTCTCACCGGGACACCAACCTACGAGCAGTACTTC,CASSQLLTGTPTYEQYF
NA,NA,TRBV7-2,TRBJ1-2,TGTGCCAGCAGCTCCCAGGGATTCTATGGCTACACCTTC,CASSSQGFYGYTF
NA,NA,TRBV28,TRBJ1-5,TGTGCCAGCAGCACAGGGTACAGTCAGCCCCAGCATTTT,CASSTGYSQPQHF
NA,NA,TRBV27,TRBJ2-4,TGTGCCAGCAGTTTACGACAGGTCGGTAAAGGTCAAAACATTCAGTACTTC,CASSLRQVGKGQNIQYF
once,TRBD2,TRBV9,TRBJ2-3,TGTGCCAGCAGTCGAGGGGAACTAGCGGCTAGCACAGATACGCAGTATTTT,CASSRGELAASTDTQYF
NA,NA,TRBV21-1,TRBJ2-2,TGTGCCAGCAGCAAAATATACAGCACCGGGGAGCTGTTTTTT,CASSKIYSTGELFF